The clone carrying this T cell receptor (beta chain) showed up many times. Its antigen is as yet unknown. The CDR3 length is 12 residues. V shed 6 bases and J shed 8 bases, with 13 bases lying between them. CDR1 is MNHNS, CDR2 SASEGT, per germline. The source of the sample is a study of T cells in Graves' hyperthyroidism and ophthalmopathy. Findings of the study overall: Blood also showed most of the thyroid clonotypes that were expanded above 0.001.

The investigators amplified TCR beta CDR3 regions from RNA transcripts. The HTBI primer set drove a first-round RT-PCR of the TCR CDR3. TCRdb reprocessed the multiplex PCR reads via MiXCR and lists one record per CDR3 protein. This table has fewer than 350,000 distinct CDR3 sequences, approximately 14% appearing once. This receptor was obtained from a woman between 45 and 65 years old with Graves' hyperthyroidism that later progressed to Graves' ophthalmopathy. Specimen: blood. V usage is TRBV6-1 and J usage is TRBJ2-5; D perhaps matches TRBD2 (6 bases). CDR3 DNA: TGTGCCAGCAGCCCGGGACTCGAAACCCAGTACTTC. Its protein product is CASSPGLETQYF.